Listed below are T cell receptor beta chains from one sample, sequenced in a study of shared clonotypes between healthy human individuals. Clones were read by immunoSEQ multiplex PCR, and TCRdb kept only the in-frame ones, dropping some. The sample has more than 500,000 clones; approximately 95% are singletons. The sample comprised naive CD4+ T cells sorted from blood. These receptors were obtained from a woman in her twenties or thirties in good health. The conserved cysteine and the conserved F or W are not part of the CDR3 here.

v_call: TRBV10-3; j_call: TRBJ2-7; cdr3_aa: AISEARGGYEQY
v_call: TRBV11-2; j_call: TRBJ2-3; cdr3_aa: ASSSRLVEDTQY
v_call: TRBV28; j_call: TRBJ2-1; cdr3_aa: ASKWRRGGRGLNEQF
v_call: TRBV28; j_call: TRBJ1-1; cdr3_aa: ASSGPANTEAF
v_call: TRBV7-2; j_call: TRBJ1-4; cdr3_aa: ASSLGRRGPFNEKLF
v_call: TRBV5-1; j_call: TRBJ2-1; cdr3_aa: ASSLVGTGVGSGEQF
v_call: TRBV9; j_call: TRBJ1-4; cdr3_aa: ASSVDLSSKLF
v_call: TRBV11-2; j_call: TRBJ2-3; cdr3_aa: ASSLRGLAATDTQY
v_call: TRBV7-9; j_call: TRBJ2-2; cdr3_aa: AHTDRVNTGELF
v_call: TRBV28; j_call: TRBJ2-3; cdr3_aa: ASSLWIGDTQY
v_call: TRBV4-2; j_call: TRBJ2-1; cdr3_aa: ASSPQREVYEQF
v_call: TRBV19; j_call: TRBJ2-2; cdr3_aa: ASSTSPTGELF
v_call: TRBV5-8; j_call: TRBJ2-7; cdr3_aa: ASSLGRASSGTYEQY
v_call: TRBV19; j_call: TRBJ1-5; cdr3_aa: ASNGITGGQPQH
v_call: TRBV19; j_call: TRBJ1-5; cdr3_aa: ASRDTASSNQPQH
v_call: TRBV28; j_call: TRBJ2-1; cdr3_aa: ASSISGGRYNEQF
v_call: TRBV6-5; j_call: TRBJ2-5; cdr3_aa: ASSLMGASREQY
v_call: TRBV6-5; j_call: TRBJ1-3; cdr3_aa: ASTLRTGPGNTIY
v_call: TRBV29-1; j_call: TRBJ2-1; cdr3_aa: SVEVQEAWGFHNEQF
v_call: TRBV25-1; j_call: TRBJ2-7; cdr3_aa: ASSDAGLQNEQY
v_call: TRBV28; j_call: TRBJ2-7; cdr3_aa: ASSFDQGAYEQY
v_call: TRBV18; j_call: TRBJ1-4; cdr3_aa: ASSPDRPTNEKLF
v_call: TRBV23-1; j_call: TRBJ1-1; cdr3_aa: ASSHPPPEDGTEAF
v_call: TRBV14; j_call: TRBJ2-1; cdr3_aa: ASSQDRGYNEQF
v_call: TRBV10-3; j_call: TRBJ2-5; cdr3_aa: AISETSGGDQY